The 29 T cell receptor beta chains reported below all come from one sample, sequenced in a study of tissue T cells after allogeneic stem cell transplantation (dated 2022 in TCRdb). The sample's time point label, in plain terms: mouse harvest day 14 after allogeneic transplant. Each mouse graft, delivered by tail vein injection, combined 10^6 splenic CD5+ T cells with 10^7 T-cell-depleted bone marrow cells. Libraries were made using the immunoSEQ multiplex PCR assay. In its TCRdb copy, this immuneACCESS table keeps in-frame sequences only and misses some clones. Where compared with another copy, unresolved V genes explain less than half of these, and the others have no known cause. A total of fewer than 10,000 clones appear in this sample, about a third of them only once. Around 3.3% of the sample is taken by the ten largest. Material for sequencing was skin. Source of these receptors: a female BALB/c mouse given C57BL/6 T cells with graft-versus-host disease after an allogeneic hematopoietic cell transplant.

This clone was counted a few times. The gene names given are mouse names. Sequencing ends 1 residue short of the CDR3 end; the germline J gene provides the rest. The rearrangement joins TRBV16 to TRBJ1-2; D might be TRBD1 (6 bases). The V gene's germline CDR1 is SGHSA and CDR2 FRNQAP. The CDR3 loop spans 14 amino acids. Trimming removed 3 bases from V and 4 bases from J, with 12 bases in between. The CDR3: CASSFAGGGSDYTF. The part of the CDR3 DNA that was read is TGTGCAAGCAGCTTCGCAGGAGGGGGCTCCGACTACACC.

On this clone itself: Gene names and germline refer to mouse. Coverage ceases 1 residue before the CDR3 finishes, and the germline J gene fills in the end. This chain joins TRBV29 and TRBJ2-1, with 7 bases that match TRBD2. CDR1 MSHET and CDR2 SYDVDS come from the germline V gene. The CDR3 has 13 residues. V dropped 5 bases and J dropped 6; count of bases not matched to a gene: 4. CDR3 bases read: TGTGCTAGCAGTCTATGGGGGGTTGCTGAGCAGTTC. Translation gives CASSLWGVAEQF. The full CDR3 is CASSLWGVAEQFF. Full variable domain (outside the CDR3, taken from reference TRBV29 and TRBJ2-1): DMKVTQMPRYLIKRMGENVLLECGQDMSHETMYWYRQDPGLGLQLIYISYDVDSNSEGDIPKGYRVSRKKREHFSLILDSAKTNQTSVYFCASSLWGVAEQFFGPGTRLTVL.

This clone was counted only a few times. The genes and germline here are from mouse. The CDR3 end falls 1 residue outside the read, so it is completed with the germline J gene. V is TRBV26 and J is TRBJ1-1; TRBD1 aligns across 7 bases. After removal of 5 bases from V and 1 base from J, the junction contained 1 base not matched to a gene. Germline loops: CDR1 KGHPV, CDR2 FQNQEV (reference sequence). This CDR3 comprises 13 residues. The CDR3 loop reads CASSYRGNTEVFF. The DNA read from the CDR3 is TGTGCCAGCAGTTACAGGGGAAACACAGAAGTCTTC.

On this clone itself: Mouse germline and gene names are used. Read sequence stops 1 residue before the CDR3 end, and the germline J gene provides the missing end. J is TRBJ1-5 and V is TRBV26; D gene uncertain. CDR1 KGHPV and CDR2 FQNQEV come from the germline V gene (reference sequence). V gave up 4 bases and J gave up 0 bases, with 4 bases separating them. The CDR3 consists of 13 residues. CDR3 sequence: CASSQNNNQAPLF. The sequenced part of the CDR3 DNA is TGTGCCAGCAGTCAAAATAACAACCAGGCTCCGCTT.

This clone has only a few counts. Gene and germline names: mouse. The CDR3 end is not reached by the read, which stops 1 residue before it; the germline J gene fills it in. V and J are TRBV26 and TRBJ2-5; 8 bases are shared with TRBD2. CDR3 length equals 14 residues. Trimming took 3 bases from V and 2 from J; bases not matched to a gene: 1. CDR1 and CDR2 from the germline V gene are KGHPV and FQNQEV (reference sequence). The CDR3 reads CASSLLGVQDTQYF. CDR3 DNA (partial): TGTGCCAGCAGTCTACTGGGGGTCCAAGACACCCAGTAC.

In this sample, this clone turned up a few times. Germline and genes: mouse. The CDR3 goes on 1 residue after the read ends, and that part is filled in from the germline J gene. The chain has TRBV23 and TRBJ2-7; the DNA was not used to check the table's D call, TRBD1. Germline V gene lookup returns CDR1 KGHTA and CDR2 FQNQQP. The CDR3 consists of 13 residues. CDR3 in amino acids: CSSSQPRGDEQYF. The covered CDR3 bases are TGCTCCAGCAGTCAGCCCCGAGGGGATGAACAGTAC.

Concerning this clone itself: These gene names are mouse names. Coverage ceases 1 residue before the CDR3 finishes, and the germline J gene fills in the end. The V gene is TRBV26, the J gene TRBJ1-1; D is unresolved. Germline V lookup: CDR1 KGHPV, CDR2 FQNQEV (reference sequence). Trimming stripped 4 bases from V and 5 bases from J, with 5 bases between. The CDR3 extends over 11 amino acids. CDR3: CASSPGTEVFF. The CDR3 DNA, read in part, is TGTGCCAGCAGTCCCGGGACAGAAGTCTTC.

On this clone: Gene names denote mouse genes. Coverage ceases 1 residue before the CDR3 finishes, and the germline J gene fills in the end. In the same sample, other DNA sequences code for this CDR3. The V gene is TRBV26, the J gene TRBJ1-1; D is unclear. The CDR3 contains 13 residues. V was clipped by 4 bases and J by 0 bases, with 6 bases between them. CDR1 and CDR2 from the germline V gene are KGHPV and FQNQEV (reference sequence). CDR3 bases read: TGTGCCAGCAGTCGTACCTCAAACACAGAAGTCTTC. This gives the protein CASSRTSNTEVF. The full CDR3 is CASSRTSNTEVFF.

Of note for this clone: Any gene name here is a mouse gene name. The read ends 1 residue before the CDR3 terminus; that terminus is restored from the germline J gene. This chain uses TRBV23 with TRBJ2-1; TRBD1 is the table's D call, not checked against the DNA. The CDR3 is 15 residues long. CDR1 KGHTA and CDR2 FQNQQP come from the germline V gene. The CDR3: CSSSPRDRDYAEQFF. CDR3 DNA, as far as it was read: TGCTCCAGCAGTCCGCGGGACAGGGACTATGCTGAGCAGTTC.

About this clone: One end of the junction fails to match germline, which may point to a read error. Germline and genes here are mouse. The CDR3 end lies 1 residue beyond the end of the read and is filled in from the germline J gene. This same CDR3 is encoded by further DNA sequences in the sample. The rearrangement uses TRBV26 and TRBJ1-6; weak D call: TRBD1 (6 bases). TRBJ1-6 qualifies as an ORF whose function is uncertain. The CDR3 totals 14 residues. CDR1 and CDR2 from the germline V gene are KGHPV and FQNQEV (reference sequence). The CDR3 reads CASSRQGYNSPLYF. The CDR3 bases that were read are TGCGCCAGCAGTCGGCAGGGGTATAATTCGCCCCTCTAC.

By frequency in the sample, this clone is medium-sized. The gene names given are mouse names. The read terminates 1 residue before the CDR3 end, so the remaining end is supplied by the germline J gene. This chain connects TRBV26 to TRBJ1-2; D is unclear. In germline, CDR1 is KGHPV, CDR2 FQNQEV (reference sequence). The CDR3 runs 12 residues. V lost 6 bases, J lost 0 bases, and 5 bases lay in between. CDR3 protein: CASSLTNSDYTF. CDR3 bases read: TGTGCCAGCAGCCTAACAAACTCCGACTACACC.

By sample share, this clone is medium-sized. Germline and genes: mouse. CDR3 sequence: CASSLGDQDTQYF. Incomplete CDR3 DNA: TGTGCCAGCAGTCTGGGTGACCAAGACACCCAGTAC. The rearrangement uses TRBV26 and TRBJ2-5, with D hard to call. The read ends 1 residue before the CDR3 terminus; that terminus is restored from the germline J gene. Trimming stripped 2 bases from V and 1 base from J, with 4 bases between. CDR1 is KGHPV and CDR2 is FQNQEV in the germline V gene (reference sequence). The CDR3 is 13 residues long.

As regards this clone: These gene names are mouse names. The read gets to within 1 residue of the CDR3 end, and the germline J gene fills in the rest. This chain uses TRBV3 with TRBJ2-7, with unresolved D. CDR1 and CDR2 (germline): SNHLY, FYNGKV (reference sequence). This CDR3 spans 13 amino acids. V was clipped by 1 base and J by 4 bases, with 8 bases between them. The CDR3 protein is CASSLDPGYEQYF. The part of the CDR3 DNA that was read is TGTGCCAGCAGCTTAGACCCGGGGTATGAACAGTAC.

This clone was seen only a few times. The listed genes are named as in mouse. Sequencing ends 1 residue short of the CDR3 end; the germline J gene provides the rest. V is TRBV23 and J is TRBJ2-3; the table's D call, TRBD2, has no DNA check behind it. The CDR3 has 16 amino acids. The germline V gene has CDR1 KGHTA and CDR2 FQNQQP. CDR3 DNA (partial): TGCTCCAGCAGTCAATCTAGGGGGGGCGGTGCAGAAACGCTGTAT. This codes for CSSSQSRGGGAETLY. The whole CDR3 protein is CSSSQSRGGGAETLYF. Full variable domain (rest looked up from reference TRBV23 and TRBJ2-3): DAAVTQKPRYLIKMKGQEAEMKCIPEKGHTAVFWYQQKQSKELKFLIYFQNQQPLDQIDMVKERFSAVCPSSSLCSLGIRTCEAEDSALYLCSSSQSRGGGAETLYFGSGTRLTVL.

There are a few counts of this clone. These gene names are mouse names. This chain's CDR3 is CASSPTSSAETLYF. The sequenced part of the CDR3 DNA is TGTGCCAGCAGTCCGACATCTAGTGCAGAAACGCTGTAT. The chain links TRBV24 to TRBJ2-3, with unresolved D. The observed sequence ends 1 residue before the CDR3 terminus, with the missing tail filled in from the germline J gene. The V and J ends lost 4 bases and 0 bases respectively, with 8 bases between them. The CDR3 extends over 14 amino acids. CDR1 is KGHTA and CDR2 is FRNEEI in the germline V gene.

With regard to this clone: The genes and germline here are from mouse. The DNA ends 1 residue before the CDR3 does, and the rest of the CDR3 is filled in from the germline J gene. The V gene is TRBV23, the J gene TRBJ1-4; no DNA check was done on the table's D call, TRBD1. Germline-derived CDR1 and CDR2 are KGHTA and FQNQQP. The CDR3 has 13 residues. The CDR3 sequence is CSSSQNSNERLFF. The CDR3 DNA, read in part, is TGCTCCAGCAGTCAAAACAGCAACGAAAGATTATTT.

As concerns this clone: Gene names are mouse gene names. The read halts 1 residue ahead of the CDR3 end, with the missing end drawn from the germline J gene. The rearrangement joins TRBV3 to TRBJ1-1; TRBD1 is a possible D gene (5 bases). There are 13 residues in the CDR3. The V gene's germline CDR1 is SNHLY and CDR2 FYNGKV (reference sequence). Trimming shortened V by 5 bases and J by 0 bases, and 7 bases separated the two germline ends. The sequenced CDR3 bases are TGTGCCAGCAGCCAGGACACAAACACAGAAGTCTTC. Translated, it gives CASSQDTNTEVF. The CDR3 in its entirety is CASSQDTNTEVFF.

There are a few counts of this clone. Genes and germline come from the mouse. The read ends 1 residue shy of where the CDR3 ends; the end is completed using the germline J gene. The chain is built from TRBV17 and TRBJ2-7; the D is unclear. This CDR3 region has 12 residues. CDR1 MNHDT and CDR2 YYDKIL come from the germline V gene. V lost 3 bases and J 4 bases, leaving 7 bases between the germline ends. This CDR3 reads CASSSPGYEQYF. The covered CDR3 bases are TGTGCTAGCAGTAGTCCAGGATATGAACAGTAC. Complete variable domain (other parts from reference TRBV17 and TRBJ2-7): DTTVKQNPRYKLARVGKPVNLICSQTMNHDTMYWYQKKPNQAPKLLLFYYDKILNREADTFEKFQSSRPNNSFCSLYIGSAGLEYSAMYLCASSSPGYEQYFGPGTRLTVL.

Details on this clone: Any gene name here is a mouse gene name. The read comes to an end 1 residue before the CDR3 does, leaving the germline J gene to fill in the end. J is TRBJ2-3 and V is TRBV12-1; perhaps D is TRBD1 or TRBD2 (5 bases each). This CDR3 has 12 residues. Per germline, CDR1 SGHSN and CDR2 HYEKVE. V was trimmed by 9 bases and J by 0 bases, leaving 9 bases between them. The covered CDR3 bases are TGTGCCCGCGGGGCTAGTGCAGAAACGCTGTAT. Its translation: CARGASAETLY. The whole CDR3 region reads CARGASAETLYF.

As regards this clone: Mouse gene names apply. CDR3 DNA, as far as it was read: TGTGCCAGCAGCCCCAGATCTTCCAACGAAAGATTATTT. It yields the protein CASSPRSSNERLF. The CDR3 as a whole reads CASSPRSSNERLFF. This sequence joins TRBV5 and TRBJ1-4; D not certain. The missing CDR3 end, 1 residue past where the read stops, is filled in from the germline J gene. The CDR3 extends over 14 amino acids. V was pared by 4 bases and J by 1 base, with 7 bases between. Germline V gene data show CDR1 as LGHNA and CDR2 as YNLKQL (reference sequence).

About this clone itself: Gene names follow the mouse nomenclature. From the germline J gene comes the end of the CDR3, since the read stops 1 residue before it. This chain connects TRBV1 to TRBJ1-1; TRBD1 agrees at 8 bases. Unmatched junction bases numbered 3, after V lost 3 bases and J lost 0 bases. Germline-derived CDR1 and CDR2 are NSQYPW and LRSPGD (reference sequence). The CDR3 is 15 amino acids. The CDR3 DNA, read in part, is TGCACCTGCAGTGCGGGACAGGATGCAAACACAGAAGTCTTC. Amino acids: CTCSAGQDANTEVF. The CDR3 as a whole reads CTCSAGQDANTEVFF.

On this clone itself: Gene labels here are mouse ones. CDR3 in amino acids: CASSLSQGGDTQYF. The part of the CDR3 DNA that was read is TGTGCCAGCAGTCTGTCTCAGGGAGGGGACACCCAGTAC. The genes are TRBV26 and TRBJ2-5, with D possibly TRBD1 on 5 matching bases. Read coverage stops 1 residue before the CDR3 terminus; the germline J gene supplies the remainder. Germline values: CDR1 KGHPV, CDR2 FQNQEV (reference sequence). The ends were cut back, 0 bases at V and 6 bases at J, with 10 bases in the middle. This CDR3 is 14 amino acids long.

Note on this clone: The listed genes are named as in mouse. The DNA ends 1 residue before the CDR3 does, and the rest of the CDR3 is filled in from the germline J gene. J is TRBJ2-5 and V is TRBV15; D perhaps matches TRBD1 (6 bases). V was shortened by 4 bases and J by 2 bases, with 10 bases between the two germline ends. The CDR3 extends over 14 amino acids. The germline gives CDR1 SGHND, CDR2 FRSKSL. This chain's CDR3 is CASSSGQIQDTQYF. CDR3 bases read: TGTGCCAGCAGTTCCGGACAGATCCAAGACACCCAGTAC. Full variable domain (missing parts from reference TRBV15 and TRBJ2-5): DAGVTQTPRHEVAEKGQTIILKCEPVSGHNDLFWYRQTKIQGLELLSYFRSKSLMEDGGAFKDRFKAEMLNSSFSTLKIQPTEPKDSAVYLCASSSGQIQDTQYFGPGTRLLVL.

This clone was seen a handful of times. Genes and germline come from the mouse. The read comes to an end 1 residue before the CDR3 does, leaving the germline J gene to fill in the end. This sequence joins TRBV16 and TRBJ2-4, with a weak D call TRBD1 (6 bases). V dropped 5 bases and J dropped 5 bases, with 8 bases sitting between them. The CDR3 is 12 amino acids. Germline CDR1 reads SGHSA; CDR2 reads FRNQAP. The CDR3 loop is CASSPTGNTLYF. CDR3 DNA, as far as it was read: TGTGCAAGCAGCCCGACAGGAAACACCTTGTAC.

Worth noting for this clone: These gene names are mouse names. CDR3 sequence reads: CASSLGGRGDEQYF. Partial CDR3 DNA: TGTGCCAGCAGTTTGGGGGGGCGGGGGGATGAACAGTAC. The chain links TRBV19 to TRBJ2-7, with 9 bases aligning to TRBD2. The CDR3 goes on 1 residue after the read ends, and that part is filled in from the germline J gene. The CDR3 length is 14 residues. Germline V gene lookup returns CDR1 FNHDT and CDR2 SITEND (reference sequence). The ends lost 4 bases at V and 5 bases at J; junction bases unmatched: 7.

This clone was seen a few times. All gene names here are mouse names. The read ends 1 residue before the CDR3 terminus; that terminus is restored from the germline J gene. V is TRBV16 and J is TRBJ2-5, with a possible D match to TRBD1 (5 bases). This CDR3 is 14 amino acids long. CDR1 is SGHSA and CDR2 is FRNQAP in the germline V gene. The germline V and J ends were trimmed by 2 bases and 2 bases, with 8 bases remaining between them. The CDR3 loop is CASSLQGTQDTQYF. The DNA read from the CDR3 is TGTGCAAGCAGCTTACAGGGAACCCAAGACACCCAGTAC.

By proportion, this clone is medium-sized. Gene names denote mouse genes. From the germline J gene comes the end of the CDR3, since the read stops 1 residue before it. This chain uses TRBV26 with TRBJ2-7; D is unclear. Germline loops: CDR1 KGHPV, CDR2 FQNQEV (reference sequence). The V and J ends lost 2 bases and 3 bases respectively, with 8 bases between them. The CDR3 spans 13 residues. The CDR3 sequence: CASSLPQNYEQYF. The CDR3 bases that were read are TGTGCCAGCAGTCTGCCGCAGAACTATGAACAGTAC.

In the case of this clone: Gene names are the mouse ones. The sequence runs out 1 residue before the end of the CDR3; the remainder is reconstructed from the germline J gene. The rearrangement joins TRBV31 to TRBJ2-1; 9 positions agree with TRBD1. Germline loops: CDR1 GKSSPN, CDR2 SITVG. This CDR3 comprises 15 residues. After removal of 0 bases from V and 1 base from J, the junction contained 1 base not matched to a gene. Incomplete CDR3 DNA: TGTGCCTGGAGTCTGGGGACAGGGAACTATGCTGAGCAGTTC. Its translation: CAWSLGTGNYAEQF. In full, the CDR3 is CAWSLGTGNYAEQFF. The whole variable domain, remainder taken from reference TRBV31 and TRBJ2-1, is AQTIHQWPVAEIKAVGSPLSLGCTIKGKSSPNLYWYWQATGGTLQQLFYSITVGQVESVVQLNLSASRPKDDQFILSTEKLLLSHSGFYLCAWSLGTGNYAEQFFGPGTRLTVL.

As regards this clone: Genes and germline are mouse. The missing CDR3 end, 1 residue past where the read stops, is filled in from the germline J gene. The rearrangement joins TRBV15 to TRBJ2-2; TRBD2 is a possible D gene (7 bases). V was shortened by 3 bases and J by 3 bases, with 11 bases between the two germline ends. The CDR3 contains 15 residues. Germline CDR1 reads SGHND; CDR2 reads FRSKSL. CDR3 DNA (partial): TGTGCCAGCAGTTTTGGGGGGCTCGACACCGGGCAGCTCTAC. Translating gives CASSFGGLDTGQLY. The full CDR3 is CASSFGGLDTGQLYF.